These 8 T cell receptor beta chains originate from one sample sequenced in a study of shared clonotypes between healthy human individuals. Profiling relied on immunoSEQ multiplex PCR, and the TCRdb table lists in-frame clones only, not all of them. The sample lists nearly 1 million clones, approximately 80% occurring once. Sequenced: memory CD4+ T cells sorted from blood. Subset reported: CD45RA-negative fraction. Every receptor here comes from a man between 18 and 35 years old in good health.

This sequence joins TRBV5-1 and TRBJ1-3; possibly TRBD1 for D (5 bases). Trimming took 5 bases from V and 4 from J, leaving 10 bases between them. CDR1 is SGHRS and CDR2 is YFSETQ in the germline V gene. The length of the CDR3 is 13 residues. CDR3 region: CASRGQEGNTIYF. The CDR3 bases are TGCGCCAGCAGGGGGCAGGAGGGAAACACCATATATTTT.

This rearrangement joins TRBV29-1 to TRBJ1-1; 8 bases line up with TRBD1. This CDR3 comprises 15 residues. Germline-derived CDR1 and CDR2 are SQVTM and ANQGSEA. Trimming took 2 bases from V and 5 from J; bases not matched to a gene: 10. For the CDR3, the DNA is TGCAGCGTTGAATATCAGGACAGGGTTGGAACTGAAGCTTTCTTT. It specifies CSVEYQDRVGTEAFF.

This chain links TRBV6-5 with TRBJ2-7; D remains ambiguous. The CDR3 is made up of 14 amino acids. CDR1 MNHEY and CDR2 SVGAGI come from the germline V gene. V dropped 2 bases and J dropped 0 bases, with 8 bases sitting between them. The chain's CDR3 is CASSYDFNSYEQYF. DNA of the CDR3: TGTGCCAGCAGTTACGATTTCAACTCCTACGAGCAGTACTTC.

The gene calls are TRBV6-5 and TRBJ2-1; 7 bases are shared with TRBD2. The CDR3 spans 15 residues. V dropped 2 bases and J dropped 2; count of bases not matched to a gene: 3. Germline values: CDR1 MNHEY, CDR2 SVGAGI. The CDR3 coding sequence is TGTGCCAGCAGTTACGCTAGCGGCCCCTACAATGAGCAGTTCTTC. Translating it yields CASSYASGPYNEQFF.

This clone has a handful of counts. The V call is TRBV10-1, the J call TRBJ2-2; the D is unclear. Germline CDR1 reads WNHNN; CDR2 reads SYGVQD (reference sequence). Trimming stripped 4 bases from V and 2 bases from J, with 8 bases between. This CDR3 has 14 amino acids. CDR3 bases: TGCGCCAGCAGTGCTGGGATTAACACCGGGGAGCTGTTTTTT. This gives the protein CASSAGINTGELFF.

The rearrangement links TRBV6-6 to TRBJ2-7; tentatively, D is TRBD1 or TRBD2 (5 bases each). The V end was cut by 6 bases, the J end by 0 bases, with 12 bases between. Germline V CDR1 and CDR2: MNHNY, SVGAGI (reference sequence). The CDR3 runs to 14 residues. CDR3 bases: TGTGCCAGCAGAGTGGGACCGAGCTCCTACGAGCAGTACTTC. Its translation is CASRVGPSSYEQYF.

The V call is TRBV5-4, the J call TRBJ2-1, with TRBD2 matching over 10 bases. The CDR3 length is 14 residues. Germline CDR1 SGHNT, CDR2 YYREEE (reference sequence). The V and J ends lost 5 bases and 7 bases, in that order; junction bases with no gene match: 6. The CDR3 DNA reads TGTGCCAGCAGAGTAGCGGGGGGTCGAAATGAGCAGTTCTTC. Translating it yields CASRVAGGRNEQFF.

The V gene is TRBV6-5, the J gene TRBJ1-2; no clear D gene. In germline, CDR1 is MNHEY, CDR2 SVGAGI. The CDR3 runs to 12 residues. The V and J ends lost 6 bases and 7 bases respectively, with 12 bases between them. CDR3 loop: CASSRSLGGYTF. As DNA, the CDR3 is TGTGCCAGCAGCCGCTCTCTGGGTGGCTACACCTTC.